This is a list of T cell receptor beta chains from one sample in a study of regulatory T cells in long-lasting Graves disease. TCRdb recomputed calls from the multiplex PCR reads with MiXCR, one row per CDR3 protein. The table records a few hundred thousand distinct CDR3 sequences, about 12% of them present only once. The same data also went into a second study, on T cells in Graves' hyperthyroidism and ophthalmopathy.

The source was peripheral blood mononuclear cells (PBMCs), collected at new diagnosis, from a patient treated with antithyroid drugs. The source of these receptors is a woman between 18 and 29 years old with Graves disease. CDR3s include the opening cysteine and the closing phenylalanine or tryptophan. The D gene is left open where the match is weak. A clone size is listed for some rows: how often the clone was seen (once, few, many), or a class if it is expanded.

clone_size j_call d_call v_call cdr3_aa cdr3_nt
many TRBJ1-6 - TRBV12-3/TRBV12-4 CASSLSGRGGMFNSPLHF TGTGCCAGCAGTCTGTCGGGTCGGGGGGGGATGTTTAATTCACCCCTCCACTTT
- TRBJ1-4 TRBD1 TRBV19 CASSIFYIFGTGNEKLFF TGTGCCAGTAGTATCTTCTACATCTTCGGGACAGGGAATGAAAAACTGTTTTTT
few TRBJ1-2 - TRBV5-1 CASSTQDFYGYTF TGCGCCAGCTCCACCCAAGACTTCTATGGCTACACCTTC
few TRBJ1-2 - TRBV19 CASSTIRVDIPNYGYTF TGTGCCAGTAGTACAATCCGGGTCGACATTCCGAACTATGGCTACACCTTC
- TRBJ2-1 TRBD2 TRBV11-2 CASSPLWGGEQFF TGCGCCAGCAGCCCCCTCTGGGGGGGTGAGCAGTTCTTC
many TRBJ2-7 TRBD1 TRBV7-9 CATGSGQSLVEQYF TGTGCCACCGGATCGGGACAGTCTCTTGTCGAGCAGTACTTC
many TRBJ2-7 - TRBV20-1 CSAREELMVSYEQYF TGCAGTGCTAGAGAGGAACTGATGGTCTCCTACGAGCAGTACTTC
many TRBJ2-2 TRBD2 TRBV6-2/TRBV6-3 CASSGLAGYGELFF TGTGCCAGCAGCGGACTAGCGGGATACGGGGAGCTGTTTTTT
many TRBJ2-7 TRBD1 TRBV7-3 CASSPRGQGATDEQYF TGTGCCAGCAGCCCGAGAGGACAGGGGGCTACTGACGAGCAGTACTTC
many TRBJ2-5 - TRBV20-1 CSASRTQETQYF TGCAGTGCTAGTAGGACCCAGGAGACCCAGTACTTC
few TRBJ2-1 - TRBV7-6 CASSLIVETYNEQFF TGTGCCAGCAGCTTGATAGTGGAAACCTACAATGAGCAGTTCTTC
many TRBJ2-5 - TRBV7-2 CASSLAPPPQETQYF TGTGCCAGCAGCTTGGCGCCACCCCCCCAAGAGACCCAGTACTTC
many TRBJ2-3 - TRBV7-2 CASSLVGPDTQYF TGTGCCAGCAGCTTAGTGGGTCCAGATACGCAGTATTTT
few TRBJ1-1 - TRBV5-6 CASSPLGPTLPEAFF TGTGCCAGCAGCCCGCTCGGTCCCACGCTGCCTGAAGCTTTCTTT
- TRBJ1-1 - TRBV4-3 CASSQAERGNTEAFF TGCGCCAGCAGCCAAGCAGAACGGGGAAACACTGAAGCTTTCTTT
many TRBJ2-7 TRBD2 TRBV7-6 CASSLGGRRGGASGSSYEQYF TGTGCCAGCAGCTTAGGGGGTCGGCGAGGGGGTGCTAGCGGGAGCTCCTACGAGCAGTACTTC
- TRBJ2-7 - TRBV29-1 CSVTPPHSSYEQYF TGCAGCGTTACCCCCCCCCACAGCTCCTACGAGCAGTACTTC
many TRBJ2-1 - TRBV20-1 CSARGGRSSSYNEQFF TGCAGTGCTAGAGGGGGGAGGAGTAGCTCCTACAATGAGCAGTTCTTC
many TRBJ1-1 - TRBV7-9 CASSPLQKNTEAFF TGCGCCAGCAGCCCATTACAGAAGAACACTGAAGCTTTCTTT
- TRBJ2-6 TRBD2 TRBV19 CASSLRGRVYSGANVLTF TGTGCCAGTAGCCTCCGGGGGAGGGTATACTCTGGGGCCAACGTCCTGACTTTC
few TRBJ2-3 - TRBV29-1 CSVGGRVTDTQYF TGCAGCGTTGGGGGCCGGGTCACAGATACGCAGTATTTT
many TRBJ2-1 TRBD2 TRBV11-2 CASSPGGGGYNEQFF TGTGCCAGCAGCCCCGGAGGCGGGGGATACAATGAGCAGTTCTTC
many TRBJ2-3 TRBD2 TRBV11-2 CASSLVASGADTQYF TGTGCCAGCAGCTTAGTGGCTAGCGGGGCAGATACGCAGTATTTT
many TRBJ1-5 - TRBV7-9 CASSPSTGLGTQHF TGTGCCAGCAGCCCAAGCACAGGGTTGGGTACCCAGCATTTT
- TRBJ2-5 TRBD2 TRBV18 CASSPGGTSGGILQETQYF TGTGCCAGCTCACCCGGCGGGACTAGCGGGGGGATACTACAAGAGACCCAGTACTTC
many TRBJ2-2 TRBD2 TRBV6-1 CASSTIGTSGRDLNTGELFF TGTGCCAGCAGTACAATCGGGACTAGCGGGCGAGACCTGAACACCGGGGAGCTGTTTTTT
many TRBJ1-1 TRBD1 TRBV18 CASSPQGLNTEAFF TGTGCCAGCAGCCCACAGGGGCTGAACACTGAAGCTTTCTTT
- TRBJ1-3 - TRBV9 CASSVEPSSGNTIYF TGTGCCAGCAGCGTGGAGCCGAGTTCTGGAAACACCATATATTTT
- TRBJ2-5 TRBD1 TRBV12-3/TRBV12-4 CASTDRGPTETQYF TGTGCCAGCACCGACAGGGGGCCCACCGAGACCCAGTACTTC
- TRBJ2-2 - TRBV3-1 CASSQGRYGELSF TGTGCCAGCAGCCAAGGCCGGTACGGGGAGCTGTCTTTT
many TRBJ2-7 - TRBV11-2 CASSLGDTVYEQYF TGTGCCAGCAGCTTAGGGGACACCGTCTACGAGCAGTACTTC
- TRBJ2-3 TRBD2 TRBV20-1 CSAYLADNTDTQYF TGCAGTGCTTATCTAGCGGACAACACAGATACGCAGTATTTT
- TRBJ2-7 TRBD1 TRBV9 CASSVQTGDEQYF TGTGCCAGCAGCGTACAGACAGGGGACGAGCAGTACTTC
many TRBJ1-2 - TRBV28 CASSLRAATGYGYTF TGTGCCAGCAGTCTTCGGGCAGCGACGGGCTATGGCTACACCTTC
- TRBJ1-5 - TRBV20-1 CSGQIMWGTEPQHF TGCAGTGGTCAAATTATGTGGGGAACGGAGCCCCAGCATTTT
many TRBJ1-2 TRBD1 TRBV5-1 CASSFLGQGQSGYTF TGCGCCAGCAGCTTCCTCGGACAGGGTCAAAGTGGCTACACCTTC
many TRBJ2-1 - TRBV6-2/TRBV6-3 CASSYSPRRSEQFF TGTGCCAGCAGTTACTCTCCCCGTAGGAGTGAGCAGTTCTTC
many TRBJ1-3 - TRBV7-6 CASSYGTETGNTIYF TGTGCCAGCAGCTATGGGACGGAGACTGGAAACACCATATATTTT
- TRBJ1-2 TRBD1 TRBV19 CASSIAGQGGRNYGYTF TGTGCCAGTAGTATCGCGGGACAAGGGGGCCGGAACTATGGCTACACCTTC
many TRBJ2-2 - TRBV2 CASSGLKSRGISPGELFF TGTGCCAGCAGTGGTCTTAAATCGAGGGGTATCTCGCCCGGGGAGCTGTTTTTT
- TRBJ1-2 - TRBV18 CASSPRGGVDYGYTF TGTGCCAGCTCACCCCGAGGAGGGGTAGACTATGGCTACACCTTC
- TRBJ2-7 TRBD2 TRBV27 CASTSRSGRNHEQYF TGTGCCAGCACATCAAGGAGCGGGAGGAACCACGAGCAGTACTTC
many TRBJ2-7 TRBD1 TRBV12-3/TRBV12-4 CASSLQGEKYEQYF TGTGCCAGCAGTTTACAGGGGGAGAAATACGAGCAGTACTTC
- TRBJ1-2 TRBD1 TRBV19 CASSIAGQGARVLYGYTF TGTGCCAGTAGTATTGCCGGACAGGGGGCTCGAGTCCTATATGGCTACACCTTC
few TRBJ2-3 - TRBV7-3 CASSFPDGTDTQYF TGTGCCAGCAGCTTCCCCGATGGCACAGATACGCAGTATTTT
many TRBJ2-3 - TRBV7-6 CASSGGREDTQYF TGTGCCAGCAGCGGGGGCAGAGAAGATACGCAGTATTTT
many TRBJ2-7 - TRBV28 CASTSGAGNEQYF TGTGCCAGCACCTCAGGGGCGGGGAACGAGCAGTACTTC
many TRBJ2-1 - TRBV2 CASRGAQSSYNEQFF TGTGCCAGCAGAGGAGCGCAGAGCTCCTACAATGAGCAGTTCTTC
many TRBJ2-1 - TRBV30 CAWNVLSYNEQFF TGTGCCTGGAACGTTCTCTCCTACAATGAGCAGTTCTTC
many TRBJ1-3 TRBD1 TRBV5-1 CASSADRAGNTIYF TGCGCCAGCAGTGCAGACAGGGCCGGAAACACCATATATTTT
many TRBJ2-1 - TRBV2 CASRGSLAPLPGNEQFF TGTGCCAGCAGGGGCTCTCTAGCGCCCCTCCCCGGCAATGAGCAGTTCTTC
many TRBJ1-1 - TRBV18 CASSRGINTEAFF TGTGCCAGCTCACGGGGGATTAACACTGAAGCTTTCTTT
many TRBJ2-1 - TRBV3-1 CASSQAPGSGPNEQFF TGTGCCAGCAGCCAAGCGCCCGGGTCAGGACCCAATGAGCAGTTCTTC
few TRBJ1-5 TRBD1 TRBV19 CASSIWSGQGSGQPQHF TGTGCCAGTAGTATTTGGTCGGGACAGGGATCAGGCCAGCCCCAGCATTTT
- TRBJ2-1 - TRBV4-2 CASSQRFGGDSRFNEQFF TGTGCCAGCAGCCAAAGGTTCGGCGGGGACTCGAGATTCAATGAGCAGTTCTTC